This T cell receptor beta chain was identified during a study of T cells in Graves' hyperthyroidism and ophthalmopathy (dated by TCRdb to between 2017 and 2020). In the study overall: Peripheral blood was collected at initial diagnosis, before any treatment. After sampling, hyperthyroidism patients received methimazole starting at 30 mg daily, and ophthalmopathy patients received high-dose intravenous methylprednisolone. According to the paper, TCR Vbeta CDR3 sequencing was carried out on around 140 peripheral blood samples, which came from fewer than 50 ophthalmopathy, under 80 hyperthyroidism and roughly 17 progressor patients. An independent validation cohort of under 20 hyperthyroidism patients and about 16 patients who later progressed to ophthalmopathy tested prospective prediction of ophthalmopathy. A discovery cohort of around 98 patients, roughly 40 with Graves' ophthalmopathy and fewer than 65 with stable Graves' hyperthyroidism, was used to find distinguishing TCR V-J signatures. The study also compared thyroid tissue and blood T-cell repertoires from roughly six Graves' hyperthyroidism patients. The 85 to 100 discovery patients were divided at random into training and test sets in a 7:3 ratio.

TCR beta CDR3 regions were amplified from RNA transcripts. A first-round RT-PCR of the TCR CDR3 used the HTBI primer set with the Qiagen OneStep RT-PCR kit. Libraries were constructed in a second round of multiplex PCR, after which size selection and purification were carried out. Paired-end sequencing of the libraries was performed with 100 bp reads on an Illumina HiSeq2000. The authors' analysis ran thus. Raw data were processed with SOAPnuke, discarding reads with adapters, uncalled bases, mean Phred below 15, or no exact constant-primer or identifier match. High-quality paired reads were merged with COPE v1.2.5, and unique nucleotide sequences were defined as clonotypes. MiTCR v1.1 was used to align the clonotypes against IMGT TRBV, TRBD and TRBJ reference segments. Only V-J combinations with frequency above 0.0001, covering about 99% of repertoires, were analysed. The TCS score was defined as F50 (clonal expansion) divided by E x V (chaos), with BLOSUM62-based TCRdist calculated between CDR3 peptides within each V-J. Welch's t-statistics and random forest reduced around 550 V-J features to 13, which were used in a naive Bayes classifier (R e1071). The public reads were run again by TCRdb, first through fastp at Q25 and then through MiXCR, and only productive beta chains were kept. Under each unique CDR3 protein, matching rows form one entry showing the most common genes and DNA. The authors' filters were not applied to this entry. Within this sample are around 290,000 distinct CDR3 sequences, with about 14% of them counted one time only. The ten largest clones add up to almost 8% of the sample.

Hyperthyroidism patients were aged 18 to 65 years and newly diagnosed, with disease duration of less than 2 months. The study excluded patients with uncontrolled infections, other autoimmune diseases, pregnancy or lactation. Diagnoses were based on clinical symptoms, serum thyroxine and TRAb, thyroid ultrasound and orbital computed tomography. Blood from progressor patients was drawn when they were first diagnosed with hyperthyroidism, before any ophthalmopathy symptoms appeared. Ficoll-Paque density gradient centrifugation was used to isolate PBMCs from around 10 ml of fresh peripheral blood. Progressor patients were first diagnosed with Graves' hyperthyroidism and then developed ophthalmopathy during follow-up. Total RNA was extracted with Trizol reagent, and quality was checked on an Agilent 2100 Bioanalyzer. Results the study describes overall, beyond this receptor: Most expanded thyroid clonotypes (frequency above 0.001) were also detected in blood, a finding suggesting that blood repertoires may reflect thyroid immune responses. A 13 V-J signature model separated ophthalmopathy from stable hyperthyroidism, with about 90% sensitivity and roughly 84% specificity in cross-validation and 80%/75% in testing. During validation, the model predicted progression to ophthalmopathy a median of around 6 months ahead of onset, with almost 71% sensitivity and more than 72% specificity. Sample size was not statistically predetermined, and blinding of investigators to group allocation was not performed.

This clonotype has ten or more counts. The antigen it recognizes is unknown. Base-call qualities are not available, and no considerably larger clone is one nucleotide away. The trim is 5 bases for V and 10 bases for J, with a gap of 20 bases between the germline ends. The germline V gene gives CDR1 as SGHTA and CDR2 as FQGTGA. The CDR3 spans 14 residues, from the cysteine through the phenylalanine. Kept here is only the CDR3 DNA, which spans 42 bases and is read in frame from base 1. Input material: blood. The chain employs TRBV7-3 and TRBJ1-2, and the D gene may be TRBD1, 5 bases matching. The TCR was taken from a woman in her 30s with Graves' hyperthyroidism that later progressed to Graves' ophthalmopathy. The DNA sequence follows: TGTGCCAGCAGCCCCTCAGCAGGGCAGTTCGTCTACACCTTC. Its protein is CASSPSAGQFVYTF.